This entry lists 3 T cell receptor beta chains sequenced from one sample in a study of T-cell memory formation after mild COVID-19 (dated by TCRdb to 2020 to 2023). Library creation used 5' RACE. Sequencing relied on an Illumina NovaSeq 6000. Starting from the raw public reads, TCRdb applied fastp trimming at Q25, assembled clones with MiXCR and retained in-frame beta chains. Identical CDR3 proteins give one entry, which carries the most common genes and DNA. Counted in this sample were about 260,000 distinct CDR3 sequences; around 17% of them appeared once. The ten biggest clones cover approximately 20% of the sample. Source material: PBMCs or a T cell subset sorted from them (not recorded which). The source of these receptors is a young man who had mild COVID-19 (a few samples of this study predate the infection). The sample titles of this study are shuffled in the database, so cell type and time point are left out; the donor was told from shared clones.

This sequence joins TRBV2 and TRBJ1-6; D is possibly TRBD1 (6 bases). The V end lost 6 bases, the J end lost 8 bases, and 11 bases lay between the germline ends. CDR1 and CDR2 from the germline V gene are SNHLY and FYNNEI. This CDR3 comprises 13 residues. The CDR3 DNA reads as TGTGCCAGCAGAGATAACAGGGATTCACCCCTCCACTTT. This gives the protein CASRDNRDSPLHF.

The chain has TRBV11-1 and TRBJ2-7; D may be TRBD2 (5 bases). The CDR3 has 14 amino acids. CDR1 and CDR2 (germline): SGHAT, FQDESV (reference sequence). Deletions cut 7 bases from V and 2 bases from J, with 15 bases between. Here the CDR3 reads CASIIRAAPYEQYF. The CDR3 nucleotides are TGTGCCAGCATCATTCGAGCGGCACCCTACGAGCAGTACTTC.

The J gene is TRBJ2-3, the V gene TRBV29-1; tentative D call: TRBD1 (5 bases). Looked up from germline, CDR1 is SQVTM and CDR2 is ANQGSEA. Trimming stripped 7 bases from V and 6 bases from J, with 11 bases between. CDR3 length: 11 amino acids. CDR3: CSATGEDTQYF. CDR3 coding DNA: TGCAGCGCAACAGGAGAGGATACGCAGTATTTT.